The clone carrying this T cell receptor (beta chain) was observed many times. Antigen unknown. The CDR3 is made up of 15 amino acids. V was cut by 3 bases and J by 6 bases, with 15 bases left in between. This record comes from a study of response to subunit inactivated influenza vaccine. Findings and caveats of the study: T cells newly recruited by each seasonal influenza vaccination are few, the authors suggested.

TCRdb independently ran MiXCR on the RT-PCR reads; one entry per CDR3 protein. The sample shows fewer than 800,000 distinct CDR3 sequences, less than 20% of them seen only once. This receptor was taken from a man in his fifties who received an inactivated influenza vaccine. The chain joins TRBV12-3 or TRBV12-4 to TRBJ2-1; no clear D gene. Sequencing was performed on PBMCs from blood, taken 11 to 12 days after vaccination. The CDR3 here is CASSFNALLGNEQFF. The DNA of the CDR3 is TGTGCCAGCAGTTTTAACGCCCTGCTGGGCAATGAGCAGTTCTTC.